One sample yielded the 8 T cell receptor beta chains listed below, sequenced in a study of shared clonotypes between healthy human individuals. Sequenced by immunoSEQ multiplex PCR; TCRdb stores in-frame clones only, minus some. The sample shows about 380,000 clones, approximately 96% of them seen only once. Sample: memory CD8+ T cells sorted from blood. As to subset: CD45RO+ cells pooled with CCR7-negative TemRA cells. The receptors here all came from a man aged 25-45 years in good health.

CDR3 region: CASSSGTGLGSGANVLTF. The CDR3 DNA reads TGCGCCAGCAGCTCAGGGACAGGCCTCGGATCTGGGGCCAACGTCCTGACTTTC. This rearrangement joins TRBV5-1 to TRBJ2-6; 8 nucleotides agree with TRBD1. The CDR3 is 18 residues long. From germline, CDR1 is SGHRS and CDR2 YFSETQ. V lost 3 bases, J lost 1 base, and 9 bases stayed unmatched.

Here the CDR3 DNA reads TGTGCCAGCAGCGTAGACGGTTTCACAGATACGCAGTATTTT. Its protein product is CASSVDGFTDTQYF. This chain joins TRBV9 and TRBJ2-3, with D unresolved. Trimming took 0 bases from V and 2 from J, leaving 7 bases between them. The CDR3 length is 14 residues. CDR1 is SGDLS, CDR2 YYNGEE, per germline.

Details on this clone: Different DNA sequences within this sample yield the same CDR3. CDR3 region: CSATENTEAFF. Here the CDR3 DNA reads TGCAGTGCTACAGAGAACACTGAAGCTTTCTTT. The chain carries TRBV20-1 and TRBJ1-1; no reliable D call. Trimming cost V 4 bases and J 1 base, with 4 bases left between them. The CDR3 has 11 residues. In germline, CDR1 is DFQATT, CDR2 SNEGSKA (reference sequence).

J is TRBJ1-5 and V is TRBV27; no firm D call. The V gene's germline CDR1 is MNHEY and CDR2 SMNVEV (reference sequence). CDR3 length equals 16 residues. V gave up 5 bases and J gave up 0 bases, with 14 bases separating them. The CDR3 spells CASSPPREDSNQPQHF. DNA of the CDR3: TGTGCCAGCAGTCCTCCCCGGGAGGATAGCAATCAGCCCCAGCATTTT.

The gene calls are TRBV4-1 and TRBJ2-2; maybe TRBD2 (5 bases). The CDR3 consists of 15 residues. Per germline, CDR1 MGHRA and CDR2 YSYEKL. Trimming cost V 4 bases and J 4 bases, with 13 bases left between them. The CDR3 loop is CASSPREGPTGELFF. For the CDR3, the DNA is TGCGCCAGCAGCCCAAGAGAGGGCCCCACCGGGGAGCTGTTTTTT.

This chain connects TRBV18 to TRBJ1-1; tentatively, D is TRBD1 (6 bases). Between the trimmed V and J ends, which lost 5 bases and 8 bases, there was a span of 21 bases. CDR1 KGHSH and CDR2 LQKENI come from the germline V gene. This CDR3 is 15 amino acids long. CDR3 nucleotides: TGTGCCAGCTCAGTACAGGAACCGAAGGGGGGCGAAGCTTTCTTT. Translated: CASSVQEPKGGEAFF.

The rearrangement links TRBV28 to TRBJ1-1, with TRBD1 matching 7 bases. CDR3 size: 13 residues. Trimming at V came to 8 bases and at J to 4 bases, leaving 7 bases not matched to a gene. Germline loops: CDR1 MDHEN, CDR2 SYDVKM. The DNA for the CDR3 is TGTGCCAGCGTGTTACAGGGGATCACTGAAGCTTTCTTT. Translation gives CASVLQGITEAFF.

V gene TRBV28 combines with J gene TRBJ2-3; 7 bases are a match to TRBD2. This CDR3 region has 13 residues. Germline CDR1 and CDR2: MDHEN and SYDVKM. The V segment lost 7 bases and the J segment 9 bases; nucleotides outside the gene matches: 10. CDR3 DNA: TGTGCCAGCACCCTAACGGGGGGTGGCACGCAGTATTTT. This encodes CASTLTGGGTQYF.